These 30 T cell receptor beta chains originate from one sample sequenced in a study of T-cell memory formation after mild COVID-19. TCRdb redid the calling of the 5' RACE reads with MiXCR, one entry per CDR3 protein. The sample lists 250,000 to 300,000 distinct CDR3 sequences; 8% to 10% were seen once. Sequenced input: PBMCs or a T cell subset sorted from them (not recorded which). These receptors originate from a man between 18 and 29 years old who had mild COVID-19 (a few samples of this study predate the infection). Cell type and time point are not known.

This clonotype appeared a few times. V and J are TRBV20-1 and TRBJ1-1; D is possibly TRBD1 (5 bases). V lost 3 bases to trimming and J lost 3 bases, with 14 bases between them. CDR1 and CDR2 (germline): DFQATT, SNEGSKA (reference sequence). This CDR3 has 14 residues. The chain's CDR3 is CSARKIQGDTEAFF. The CDR3 DNA sequence: TGCAGTGCTAGGAAGATCCAGGGTGACACTGAAGCTTTCTTT.

This clonotype turned up a few times. V usage is TRBV10-3 and J usage is TRBJ2-7; D gene unclear. With 3 bases removed from V and 1 base from J, the gap between germline ends came to 10 bases. The CDR3 consists of 14 residues. The germline V gene encodes CDR1 ENHRY and CDR2 SYGVKD. This CDR3 is CAISEKAESYEQYF. For the CDR3, the DNA is TGTGCCATCAGTGAAAAGGCCGAATCCTACGAGCAGTACTTC.

This clonotype was counted ten times or more. The V and J genes are TRBV5-1 and TRBJ1-5; TRBD1 is a possible D gene (6 bases). The germline CDR1 and CDR2 sequences are SGHRS and YFSETQ. CDR3 length: 13 residues. V was shortened by 7 bases and J by 3 bases, with 11 bases between the two germline ends. CDR3 sequence reads: CASAQGFNQPQHF. Written as DNA, the CDR3 is TGCGCCAGCGCCCAGGGGTTCAATCAGCCCCAGCATTTT. Together with reference TRBV5-1 and TRBJ1-5, the CDR3 gives the full variable domain: KAGVTQTPRYLIKTRGQQVTLSCSPISGHRSVSWYQQTPGQGLQFLFEYFSETQRNKGNFPGRFSGRQFSNSRSEMNVSTLELGDSALYLCASAQGFNQPQHFGDGTRLSIL.

The chain has TRBV7-2 and TRBJ2-3, with D perhaps matching TRBD1 or TRBD2 (6 bases each). The length of the CDR3 is 15 residues. The V end lost 2 bases, the J end lost 2 bases, and 11 bases lay between the germline ends. Looked up from germline, CDR1 is SGHTA and CDR2 is FQGNSA. The CDR3 DNA reads TGTGCCAGCAGCTTACGGGGGCGCGACACAGATACGCAGTATTTT. This sequence encodes CASSLRGRDTDTQYF.

The rearrangement uses TRBV27 and TRBJ1-2; D may be TRBD1 (5 bases). V was shortened by 6 bases and J by 6 bases, with 20 bases between the two germline ends. This CDR3 comprises 15 residues. CDR1 is MNHEY and CDR2 is SMNVEV in the germline V gene (reference sequence). DNA of the CDR3: TGTGCCAGCAGGTTGATCGGGCAGGGTCTCGATGGCTACACCTTC. It specifies CASRLIGQGLDGYTF.

The CDR3 region is CASSRTHGSTDTQYF. CDR3 DNA sequence: TGCGCCAGCAGCCGGACTCATGGTAGCACAGATACGCAGTATTTT. The rearrangement links TRBV5-1 to TRBJ2-3; possible D gene TRBD2, 5 bases. Trimming cost V 4 bases and J 0 bases, with 12 bases left between them. CDR3 length: 15 amino acids. Looked up from germline, CDR1 is SGHRS and CDR2 is YFSETQ.

The V call is TRBV7-8, the J call TRBJ1-2; no clear D. The V gene lost 1 base and the J gene lost 8 bases, with 5 bases spanning the gap. The CDR3 sequence is 11 residues long. The V gene's germline CDR1 is SGHVS and CDR2 FQNEAQ. The chain's CDR3 is CASSLGRGYTF. The CDR3, as DNA: TGTGCCAGCAGCTTAGGCAGGGGCTACACCTTC.

The V call is TRBV6-5, the J call TRBJ2-7, with a weak D call TRBD1 (6 bases). Germline V lookup: CDR1 MNHEY, CDR2 SVGAGI. This CDR3 has 15 amino acids. The V end lost 7 bases, the J end lost 1 base, and 17 bases lay between the germline ends. The CDR3 DNA is TGTGCCAGCAACCCACAGGGTTCGGGGTCCTACGAGCAGTACGTC. Protein product: CASNPQGSGSYEQYV.

The chain recombines TRBV5-6 with TRBJ2-7; TRBD1 might be the D (5 bases). Germline CDR1 reads SGHDT; CDR2 reads YYEEEE. The CDR3 length is 14 residues. The ends were cut back, 2 bases at V and 5 bases at J, with 14 bases in the middle. CDR3 nucleotides: TGTGCCAGCAGCTTCTGGCAGGGCGCCCACGAGCAGTACTTC. Encoded protein: CASSFWQGAHEQYF.

The J gene is TRBJ2-3, the V gene TRBV9; weak D call: TRBD2 (6 bases). CDR1 and CDR2 (germline): SGDLS, YYNGEE. The CDR3 totals 16 residues. The V and J ends lost 3 bases and 2 bases respectively, with 16 bases between them. CDR3 sequence (DNA): TGTGCCAGCAGCGCCCCGAGGGCGGGGACCACAGATACGCAGTATTTT. Encoded protein: CASSAPRAGTTDTQYF.

A few counts support this clonotype. The rearrangement uses TRBV3-1 and TRBJ1-1; unclear D gene. Germline V gene sequence: CDR1 LGHDT, CDR2 YNNKEL (reference sequence). V dropped 4 bases and J dropped 1 base, with 7 bases sitting between them. This CDR3 is 13 amino acids long. The DNA of the CDR3 is TGTGCCAGCAGCCCTCAGTGGAACACTGAAGCTTTCTTT. Protein product: CASSPQWNTEAFF.

In its sample, this clonotype was seen many times. The genes are TRBV4-2 and TRBJ1-2; D ambiguous. V shed 0 bases and J shed 6 bases, with 14 bases lying between them. Germline V gives CDR1 LGHNA, CDR2 YNFKEQ. The CDR3 loop spans 15 amino acids. CDR3 DNA: TGTGCCAGCAGCCAAGAACCAGGCCGAGGAGATGGCTACACCTTC. This encodes CASSQEPGRGDGYTF.

This clonotype was seen many times. The chain carries TRBV15 and TRBJ2-2; D possibly corresponds to TRBD1 (6 bases). V lost 0 bases and J 3 bases, leaving 14 bases between the germline ends. The CDR3 is 17 residues long. The V gene's germline CDR1 is LNHNV and CDR2 YYDKDF (reference sequence). The CDR3 DNA reads as TGTGCCACCAGCAGAGACCGGACAGCAGAAGACACCGGGGAGCTGTTTTTT. Residues: CATSRDRTAEDTGELFF.

This sequence joins TRBV29-1 and TRBJ2-2, with 10 bases lining up with TRBD2. Germline V gene lookup returns CDR1 SQVTM and CDR2 ANQGSEA. The CDR3 contains 15 residues. After removal of 4 bases from V and 6 bases from J, the junction contained 8 bases not matched to a gene. The CDR3, as DNA: TGCAGCGTTGGCTTTCAAGCGGGGGGGCCCGGGGAGCTGTTTTTT. Protein: CSVGFQAGGPGELFF.

The V gene is TRBV5-6, the J gene TRBJ2-1; D possibly matches TRBD1 or TRBD2 (5 bases each). V was trimmed by 0 bases and J by 12 bases, leaving 13 bases between them. From germline, CDR1 is SGHDT and CDR2 YYEEEE. This CDR3 is 13 amino acids long. CDR3 bases: TGTGCCAGCAGCTTGGGGGACGCCCTGAGGCAGTTCTTC. It codes for CASSLGDALRQFF.

J is TRBJ1-1 and V is TRBV6-5; weak D call: TRBD1 (5 bases). Germline V CDR1 and CDR2: MNHEY, SVGAGI. This CDR3 comprises 15 residues. Trimming stripped 6 bases from V and 0 bases from J, with 14 bases between. CDR3 region: CASRPGDFMNTEAFF. CDR3 sequence (DNA): TGTGCCAGCAGGCCGGGGGATTTCATGAACACTGAAGCTTTCTTT.

In this sample, this clonotype turned up a few times. The rearrangement uses TRBV7-9 and TRBJ2-1; D uncertain. Looked up from germline, CDR1 is SEHNR and CDR2 is FQNEAQ (reference sequence). The CDR3 sequence is 11 residues long. V was cut by 6 bases and J by 9 bases, with 9 bases left in between. The CDR3 here is CASREYGEQFF. DNA of the CDR3: TGTGCCAGCAGGGAGTATGGTGAGCAGTTCTTC.

This clonotype appeared a few times. This chain joins TRBV4-1 and TRBJ2-5; weak D call: TRBD1 (6 bases). The V and J ends lost 3 bases and 12 bases respectively, with 17 bases between them. The CDR3 sequence is 13 residues long. Germline V gene data show CDR1 as MGHRA and CDR2 as YSYEKL. The CDR3 region has the DNA TGCGCCAGCAGCCATGGATCCGGGACATCAAAGTACTTC. Residues: CASSHGSGTSKYF.

The chain has TRBV5-1 and TRBJ1-1; D gene uncertain. The germline gives CDR1 SGHRS, CDR2 YFSETQ. This CDR3 region has 14 residues. V shed 7 bases and J shed 1 base, with 14 bases lying between them. CDR3 region: CASRGSLENTEAFF. The CDR3 nucleotides read TGCGCCAGCCGCGGTTCTTTAGAGAACACTGAAGCTTTCTTT.

Ten or more counts support this clonotype. The rearrangement joins TRBV2 to TRBJ2-3; TRBD2 matches at 10 bases. This CDR3 contains 15 residues. The junction had 5 bases not matched to a gene; V was cut back by 6 bases and J by 2 bases. Germline CDR1 and CDR2: SNHLY and FYNNEI. Here the CDR3 DNA reads TGTGCCAGCAGGGTACTAGCGGGAACCACAGATACGCAGTATTTT. It is translated as CASRVLAGTTDTQYF.

This rearrangement joins TRBV20-1 to TRBJ2-3; TRBD2 matches 10 bases. The germline V gene encodes CDR1 DFQATT and CDR2 SNEGSKA (reference sequence). This CDR3 has 15 amino acids. The V segment lost 4 bases and the J segment 4 bases; nucleotides outside the gene matches: 8. CDR3 region: CSATTAAGGADTQYF. The CDR3, as DNA: TGCAGTGCTACTACCGCAGCGGGAGGGGCAGATACGCAGTATTTT.

This clonotype was counted ten times or more. This chain links TRBV24-1 with TRBJ2-2; 8 bases line up with TRBD2. CDR1 is KGHDR, CDR2 SFDVKD, per germline. With V trimmed by 5 bases and J by 3 bases, 10 bases remained unmatched. The CDR3 runs to 17 residues. CDR3 sequence: CATSVFGGGLDTGELFF. The CDR3 region has the DNA TGTGCCACCAGTGTTTTCGGGGGGGGCCTTGACACCGGGGAGCTGTTTTTT.

Ten or more counts support this clonotype. J is TRBJ2-3 and V is TRBV7-9; D is uncertain. Per the germline V gene, CDR1 is SEHNR and CDR2 is FQNEAQ (reference sequence). There are 14 residues in the CDR3. V was trimmed by 5 bases and J by 4 bases, leaving 13 bases between them. The DNA for the CDR3 is TGTGCCAGCAGCGTCGGCGGTCTGTCAGATACGCAGTATTTT. It yields the protein CASSVGGLSDTQYF.

This clonotype showed up many times. The chain uses TRBV7-8 and TRBJ2-1; 9 bases are a match to TRBD1. The germline V gene has CDR1 SGHVS and CDR2 FQNEAQ. The CDR3 sequence is 16 residues long. Trimming at V came to 5 bases and at J to 3 bases, leaving 8 bases not matched to a gene. The CDR3 region has the DNA TGTGCCAGCAGCCAACTTAACAGGGGGCACTACAATGAGCAGTTCTTC. This translates into CASSQLNRGHYNEQFF. The complete variable domain, with remaining parts taken from reference TRBV7-8 and TRBJ2-1, reads GAGVSQSPRYKVAKRGQDVALRCDPISGHVSLFWYQQALGQGPEFLTYFQNEAQLDKSGLPSDRFFAERPEGSVSTLKIQRTQQEDSAVYLCASSQLNRGHYNEQFFGPGTRLTVL.

This clonotype was seen repeatedly, ten times or more. The V and J genes are TRBV27 and TRBJ2-2; D is possibly TRBD1 or TRBD2 (6 bases each). The germline V gene has CDR1 MNHEY and CDR2 SMNVEV (reference sequence). There are 16 residues in the CDR3. The V end lost 5 bases, the J end lost 0 bases, and 13 bases lay between the germline ends. In DNA, the CDR3 is TGTGCCAGCAGTGTCCGGGGGCGACCGAACACCGGGGAGCTGTTTTTT. This translates into CASSVRGRPNTGELFF.

This clonotype was seen repeatedly, ten times or more. The J gene is TRBJ2-5, the V gene TRBV6-5; 10 positions agree with TRBD2. This CDR3 has 16 amino acids. The ends lost 6 bases at V and 1 base at J; junction bases unmatched: 8. From germline, CDR1 is MNHEY and CDR2 SVGAGI. CDR3 in DNA: TGTGCCAGCAGACCGACACTAGCGGGGCCCCAAGAGACCCAGTACTTC. Translation: CASRPTLAGPQETQYF.

A single count supports this clonotype. The chain uses TRBV10-3 and TRBJ2-7, with no clear D. The CDR3 length is 13 residues. Germline values: CDR1 ENHRY, CDR2 SYGVKD. Trimming took 4 bases from V and 1 from J, leaving 8 bases between them. This chain's CDR3 is CAISARISYEQYF. The CDR3 DNA follows: TGTGCCATCAGTGCTCGGATATCCTACGAGCAGTACTTC.

The chain is built from TRBV19 and TRBJ1-5, with 7 positions matching TRBD1. V lost 3 bases, J lost 7 bases, and 6 bases stayed unmatched. Looked up from germline, CDR1 is LNHDA and CDR2 is SQIVND (reference sequence). CDR3 length: 14 residues. The CDR3 nucleotides are TGTGCCAGTAGTATGGTAGGGGGCCGGCAGCCCCAGCATTTT. Protein product: CASSMVGGRQPQHF.

In its sample, this clonotype was seen a few times. This chain links TRBV20-1 with TRBJ2-3; TRBD1 agrees at 9 bases. The V and J ends lost 5 bases and 4 bases, in that order; junction bases with no gene match: 10. The CDR3 has 15 amino acids. Germline V gene lookup returns CDR1 DFQATT and CDR2 SNEGSKA (reference sequence). The CDR3 nucleotides are TGCAGTGCTCCGGGACAGGGTGGTAGGGCAGATACGCAGTATTTT. Residues: CSAPGQGGRADTQYF.

This clonotype came up many times. The V call is TRBV7-9, the J call TRBJ2-5; D not certain. Per the germline V gene, CDR1 is SEHNR and CDR2 is FQNEAQ (reference sequence). V lost 3 bases, J lost 2 bases, and 10 bases lay in between. The CDR3 loop spans 14 amino acids. The CDR3 loop reads CASSFSSGQETQYF. As DNA, the CDR3 is TGTGCCAGCAGCTTTTCTTCCGGGCAAGAGACCCAGTACTTC.